This record covers a single TCR beta chain. No antigen is known for it. A multiplex PCR was run with 60 Vbeta primers and 13 Jbeta primers. Clones were sequenced by immunoSEQ multiplex PCR, and TCRdb holds only the in-frame ones, with some missing. The sample gives roughly 72,000 clones, 65% to 85% of which show up once; roughly a fifth is in the top ten. The data are from a study of cytomegalovirus exposure and HLA in healthy donors. Study-level information: Of all 400 or so donors who were genotyped, roughly 81% belonged to the Caucasian-associated ancestry cluster.

Trimming cost V 4 bases and J 9 bases, with 16 bases left between them. CDR3 length equals 13 residues. CDR1 is SQVTM and CDR2 is ANQGSEA in the germline V gene. Study-wide findings and caveats: There were about 160 TCR beta chains listed as cytomegalovirus-associated.

This chain joins TRBV29-1 and TRBJ2-1, with D maybe TRBD1 (6 bases). This clonotype was obtained from a woman between 35 and 50 years old in good health and CMV-seropositive. The specimen sequenced was PBMCs. The chain's CDR3 is CSVVRGVVGEQFF. The DNA of the CDR3 is TGCAGCGTTGTCAGGGGCGTGGTTGGTGAGCAGTTCTTC.